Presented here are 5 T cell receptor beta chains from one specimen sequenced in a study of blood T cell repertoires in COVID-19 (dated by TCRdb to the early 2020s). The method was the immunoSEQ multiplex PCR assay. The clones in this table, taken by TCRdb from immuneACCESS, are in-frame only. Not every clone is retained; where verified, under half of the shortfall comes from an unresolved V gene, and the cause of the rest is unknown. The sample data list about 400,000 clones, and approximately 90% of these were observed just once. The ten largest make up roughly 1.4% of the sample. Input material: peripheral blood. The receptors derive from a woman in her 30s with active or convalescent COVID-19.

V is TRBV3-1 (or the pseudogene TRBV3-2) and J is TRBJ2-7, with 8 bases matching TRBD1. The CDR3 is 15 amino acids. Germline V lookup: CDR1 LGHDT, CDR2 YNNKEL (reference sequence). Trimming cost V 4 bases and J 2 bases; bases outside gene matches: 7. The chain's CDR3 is CASSPHRDRPYEQYF. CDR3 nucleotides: TGTGCCAGCAGCCCTCACCGGGACAGGCCCTACGAGCAGTACTTC.

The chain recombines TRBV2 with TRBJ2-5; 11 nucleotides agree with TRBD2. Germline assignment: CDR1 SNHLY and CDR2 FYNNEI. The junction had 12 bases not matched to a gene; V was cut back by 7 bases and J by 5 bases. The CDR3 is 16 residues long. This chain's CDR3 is CASNRGSGGARETQYF. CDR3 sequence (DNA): TGTGCCAGCAATAGAGGTAGCGGGGGGGCCCGGGAGACCCAGTACTTC.

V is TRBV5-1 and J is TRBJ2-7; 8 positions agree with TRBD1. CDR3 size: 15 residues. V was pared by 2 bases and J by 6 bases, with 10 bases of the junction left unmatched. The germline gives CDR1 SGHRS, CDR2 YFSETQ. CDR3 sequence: CASSLWTGTLGEQYF. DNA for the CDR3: TGCGCCAGCAGCTTATGGACAGGGACACTGGGCGAGCAGTACTTC. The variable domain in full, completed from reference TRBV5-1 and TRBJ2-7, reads KAGVTQTPRYLIKTRGQQVTLSCSPISGHRSVSWYQQTPGQGLQFLFEYFSETQRNKGNFPGRFSGRQFSNSRSEMNVSTLELGDSALYLCASSLWTGTLGEQYFGPGTRLTVT.

CDR3 in DNA: TGTGCCAGTAGCCAAAAGGCGGGAAAACTGTTTTTT. It translates to CASSQKAGKLFF. V is TRBV19 and J is TRBJ1-4; no definite D call. The CDR3 is 12 residues long. Trimming left V 6 bases short and J 10 bases short, with 12 bases between. The germline CDR1 and CDR2 sequences are LNHDA and SQIVND (reference sequence).

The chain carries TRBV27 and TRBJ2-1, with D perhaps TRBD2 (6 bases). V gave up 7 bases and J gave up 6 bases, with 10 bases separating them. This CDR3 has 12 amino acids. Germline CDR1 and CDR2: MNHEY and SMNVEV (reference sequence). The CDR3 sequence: CASTRLGNEQFF. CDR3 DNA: TGTGCCAGCACCAGACTAGGCAATGAGCAGTTCTTC.